These T cell receptor beta chains were read from a single sample in a study of T cell repertoires in cytomegalovirus infection. These TCRs' antigens remain unknown. TCRdb re-called the reads with MiXCR, one entry per CDR3 protein. This table has approximately 300,000 distinct CDR3 sequences, about 29% appearing once. Sample: cultured PBMCs, taken from culture after CMV antigen stimulation. These receptors came from a human donor in good health (CMV status not recorded). Some clones in this sample may be carry-over from other donors' samples. Each CDR3 is given with its conserved first and last residue. A D gene is named only where the DNA matches it firmly.

V	J	D	CDR3
TRBV20-1	TRBJ2-7	TRBD2	CSARGGGRVEQYF
TRBV29-1	TRBJ2-7	TRBD1	CSVEGTGYEQYF
TRBV12-3/TRBV12-4	TRBJ1-1	NA	CASSFLGEVRNTEAFF
TRBV6-1	TRBJ1-2	TRBD1	CASSPGTGEDGYTF
TRBV6-5	TRBJ2-5	NA	CASSHWRLGGDETQYF
TRBV5-4	TRBJ1-2	NA	CASSLDAGCYYGYTF
TRBV7-9	TRBJ1-4	TRBD1	CASSTATGISSHLNEKLFF
TRBV27	TRBJ2-7	NA	CASTPRGRTYEQYF
TRBV7-9	TRBJ2-1	NA	CASSLAPGGTPVEQFF
TRBV6-5	TRBJ2-3	TRBD2	CASSYGLAGGSTDTQYF
TRBV12-3/TRBV12-4	TRBJ2-3	NA	CASTFSSGDTQYF
TRBV6-1	TRBJ2-3	NA	CASSPDPYIGTDTQYF
TRBV27	TRBJ1-1	NA	CASSLAWNMPNTFF
TRBV25-1	TRBJ1-2	TRBD1	CASSEWDRGSYGYTF
TRBV6-5	TRBJ1-5	NA	CASRRHPGGQPQHF
TRBV7-2	TRBJ2-1	NA	CASIPAQGHNEQFF
TRBV19	TRBJ1-2	NA	CASSIPVLQGYGYTF
TRBV6-1	TRBJ1-1	NA	CASSEAPGRTEAFF
TRBV28	TRBJ1-6	NA	CASSLVRFNSPLHF
TRBV29-1	TRBJ1-1	TRBD1	CSVVQGDTEAFF
TRBV7-6	TRBJ2-7	TRBD2	CASSLSPASGGSAQYF
TRBV6-5	TRBJ2-3	TRBD1	CASSHRQGKTDTQYF
TRBV12-3/TRBV12-4	TRBJ2-7	TRBD2	CASIPTSGGAGEQYF
TRBV20-1	TRBJ1-1	NA	CSAGTDMTAFF
TRBV6-5	TRBJ1-4	NA	CATYGRATNEKLFF
TRBV18	TRBJ1-1	NA	CASSLQTVNTEAFF